This T cell receptor beta chain was sequenced in a study of response to subunit inactivated influenza vaccine. Broader study findings: A suggestion made by the authors is that each seasonal influenza vaccination recruits few new T cells.

In TCRdb, the RT-PCR reads were re-called with MiXCR into one record per CDR3 protein. This table has roughly 650,000 distinct CDR3 sequences, approximately 14% appearing once. This clonotype has ten or more counts. Its antigen is currently unknown. Sequences were derived from PBMCs from blood, sampled 11 to 12 days after vaccination. This clonotype was obtained from a man between 45 and 60 years old who received an inactivated influenza vaccine.

The CDR3 region has the DNA TGTGCCAGCTCACCGGTGCGGGGGTACACTGAAGCTTTCTTT. It is translated as CASSPVRGYTEAFF. The rearrangement uses TRBV18 and TRBJ1-1; possible D gene TRBD1, 5 bases. The V end lost 3 bases, the J end lost 3 bases, and 11 bases lay between the germline ends. The CDR3 runs to 14 residues. Germline V gives CDR1 KGHSH, CDR2 LQKENI. The complete variable domain, with remaining parts taken from reference TRBV18 and TRBJ1-1, reads NAGVMQNPRHLVRRRGQEARLRCSPMKGHSHVYWYRQLPEEGLKFMVYLQKENIIDESGMPKERFSAEFPKEGPSILRIQQVVRGDSAAYFCASSPVRGYTEAFFGQGTRLTVV.